The 30 T cell receptor beta chains below were found in one sample sequenced in a study of shared clonotypes between healthy human individuals. TCRdb keeps only in-frame clones here, not all; method: immunoSEQ multiplex PCR. The sample holds millions of clones, 85% to 95% seen once. The specimen was naive CD4+ T cells from PBMCs. The sample's subset: CD45RA+ positively selected. The receptors originated from a man between 18 and 29 years old in good health. Some clones in this sample may be carry-over from other donors' samples.

The sample holds one count of this clone. Its ends do not fully match the called genes, so a read error is possible. V gene TRBV27 combines with J gene TRBJ1-1; D is unclear. CDR3 size: 13 residues. In germline, CDR1 is MNHEY, CDR2 SMNVEV (reference sequence). The CDR3 DNA reads as TGTGCCAGCAGTTTAGGGCTAAACACTGTAGCTTTCTTT. It yields the protein CASSLGLNTVAFF.

For this clone: Other DNA sequences in the sample encode the same CDR3. The chain links TRBV2 to TRBJ2-1; no definite D call. The V gene lost 4 bases and the J gene lost 10 bases, with 8 bases spanning the gap. The CDR3 contains 11 residues. Germline V gives CDR1 SNHLY, CDR2 FYNNEI. This CDR3 reads CASSVGGEQFF. As DNA, the CDR3 is TGTGCCAGCAGTGTGGGCGGAGAGCAGTTCTTC.

CDR3 sequence (DNA): TGCAGCGTTGAGGGACTGTTTGAAAATGAGCAGTTCTTC. Translated, it gives CSVEGLFENEQFF. This rearrangement joins TRBV29-1 to TRBJ2-1, with D tentatively TRBD2 (6 bases). The CDR3 spans 13 residues. Germline V gene data show CDR1 as SQVTM and CDR2 as ANQGSEA. Trimming removed 3 bases at V and 7 bases at J, with 13 bases between.

This CDR3 reads CASSFSGSGYEQYF. CDR3 coding DNA: TGTGCCAGCAGCTTTAGCGGGAGTGGGTACGAGCAGTACTTC. The chain combines TRBV5-4 with TRBJ2-7; 9 positions match TRBD2. CDR3 length: 14 residues. J was trimmed by 4 bases and V by 2 bases; bases with no gene match: 4. Germline assignment: CDR1 SGHNT and CDR2 YYREEE (reference sequence).

CDR3 coding DNA: TGTGCCGACTGGAGCAGCTACCAAGAGACCCAGTACTTC. Protein: CADWSSYQETQYF. This chain uses TRBV7-6 with TRBJ2-5, with D hard to call. Trimming stripped 11 bases from V and 0 bases from J, with 13 bases between. From germline, CDR1 is SGHVS and CDR2 FNYEAQ. The CDR3 has 13 residues.

On this clone: The same CDR3 is also encoded by other DNA sequences in this sample. This chain links TRBV6-5 with TRBJ1-3; TRBD1 might be the D (6 bases). This CDR3 comprises 16 residues. Per germline, CDR1 MNHEY and CDR2 SVGAGI. Trimming left V 0 bases short and J 0 bases short, with 9 bases between. This CDR3 is CASSYSQGSSGNTIYF. Written as DNA, the CDR3 is TGTGCCAGCAGTTACTCGCAGGGGAGCTCTGGAAACACCATATATTTT.

V and J are TRBV5-1 and TRBJ1-1; D is possibly TRBD1 (6 bases). Trimming removed 7 bases at V and 0 bases at J, with 13 bases between. The CDR3 has 14 residues. Germline assignment: CDR1 SGHRS and CDR2 YFSETQ. CDR3 coding DNA: TGCGCCAGCGGACGACAGGAGCTGAACACTGAAGCTTTCTTT. It specifies CASGRQELNTEAFF.

Note on this clone: Other DNA sequences in the same sample also yield this CDR3. This chain connects TRBV11-3 to TRBJ2-5; TRBD1 matches 8 bases. Germline CDR1 SGHNT, CDR2 YENEEA. Losses at the gene ends were 5 bases for V and 2 bases for J; bases not matched to a gene: 1. The CDR3 loop spans 13 amino acids. CDR3 sequence (DNA): TGTGCCAGCAGCCGACAGGGGCAAGAGACCCAGTACTTC. Protein: CASSRQGQETQYF.

This clone was observed a few times. J is TRBJ1-1 and V is TRBV28; D might be TRBD1 (5 bases). V lost 8 bases and J lost 1, with 11 bases in between. This CDR3 contains 13 residues. Germline lookup yields CDR1 MDHEN and CDR2 SYDVKM. Here the CDR3 reads CASYAQGNTEAFF. DNA for the CDR3: TGTGCCAGCTATGCCCAGGGGAACACTGAAGCTTTCTTT.

CDR3 loop: CASSYALQGLETQYF. CDR3 DNA sequence: TGTGCCAGCAGTTACGCCCTACAGGGATTAGAGACCCAGTACTTC. The V gene is TRBV6-5, the J gene TRBJ2-5, with D possibly TRBD1 on 6 matching bases. Germline V gene sequence: CDR1 MNHEY, CDR2 SVGAGI. V was cut by 2 bases and J by 4 bases, with 14 bases left in between. This CDR3 comprises 15 residues.

The CDR3, as DNA: TGCGCCAGCAGCTTGCTACCCGCTAGCGGTGACAATGAGCAGTTCTTC. It codes for CASSLLPASGDNEQFF. The J gene is TRBJ2-1, the V gene TRBV5-1, with TRBD2 identical over 7 bases. Germline CDR1 and CDR2: SGHRS and YFSETQ. The CDR3 length is 16 residues. The junction had 9 bases not matched to a gene; V was cut back by 1 base and J by 5 bases.

The chain recombines TRBV7-7 with TRBJ1-3; no clear D gene. V was cut by 5 bases and J by 0 bases, with 8 bases left in between. This CDR3 is built from 14 residues. Germline V gene lookup returns CDR1 SSHAT and CDR2 FNYEAQ (reference sequence). The DNA of the CDR3 is TGTGCCAGCAGCCCCGGCGGCTCTGGAAACACCATATATTTT. Translated: CASSPGGSGNTIYF.

This clone was observed once. The chain carries TRBV9 and TRBJ2-2; 7 positions agree with TRBD1. The V and J ends lost 1 base and 4 bases, in that order; junction bases with no gene match: 10. The CDR3 runs 17 residues. The germline V gene has CDR1 SGDLS and CDR2 YYNGEE. This chain's CDR3 is CASSVLGEGAVTGELFF. In DNA, the CDR3 is TGTGCCAGCAGCGTATTGGGAGAGGGGGCTGTCACCGGGGAGCTGTTTTTT.

J is TRBJ1-4 and V is TRBV25-1; D is unresolved. Trimming took 7 bases from V and 0 from J, leaving 9 bases between them. The germline gives CDR1 MGHDK, CDR2 SYGVNS. The CDR3 is made up of 14 amino acids. The CDR3 loop reads CASTQHTTNEKLFF. In DNA form, the CDR3 reads TGTGCCAGCACCCAACATACAACTAATGAAAAACTGTTTTTT.

The chain employs TRBV6-6 and TRBJ1-2; 7 nucleotides agree with TRBD1. In germline, CDR1 is MNHNY, CDR2 SVGAGI (reference sequence). The ends lost 4 bases at V and 6 bases at J; junction bases unmatched: 2. The CDR3 runs 12 residues. CDR3 nucleotide sequence: TGTGCCAGCAGTTTGACAGGGAATGGCTACACCTTC. It specifies CASSLTGNGYTF.

The chain carries TRBV6-1 and TRBJ2-7; TRBD2 might be the D (5 bases). V shed 6 bases and J shed 5 bases, with 20 bases lying between them. Germline V gene data show CDR1 as MNHNS and CDR2 as SASEGT. The CDR3 runs 15 residues. DNA for the CDR3: TGTGCCAGCAGCACTAGTTTCCGTAACCACCACGAGCAGTACTTC. Protein: CASSTSFRNHHEQYF.

The chain recombines TRBV2 with TRBJ1-2; 7 nucleotides match TRBD1. This CDR3 is built from 16 residues. Germline values: CDR1 SNHLY, CDR2 FYNNEI. After removal of 3 bases from V and 0 bases from J, the junction contained 7 bases not matched to a gene. The CDR3 region is CASSEEDRQPNYGYTF. CDR3 DNA: TGTGCCAGCAGTGAGGAGGACAGGCAGCCTAACTATGGCTACACCTTC.

J is TRBJ1-1 and V is TRBV28; no clear D gene. The V end lost 8 bases, the J end lost 4 bases, and 14 bases lay between the germline ends. This CDR3 spans 13 amino acids. Germline CDR1 and CDR2: MDHEN and SYDVKM. The CDR3 reads CASFRAGSTEAFF. The CDR3 DNA is TGTGCCAGCTTCCGCGCGGGAAGCACTGAAGCTTTCTTT.

The chain has TRBV15 and TRBJ2-2; 8 bases are a match to TRBD2. The ends lost 8 bases at V and 7 bases at J; junction bases unmatched: 15. CDR3 length: 16 amino acids. Looked up from germline, CDR1 is LNHNV and CDR2 is YYDKDF (reference sequence). CDR3 sequence reads: CATRRGREVFGGELFF. The CDR3 DNA is TGTGCCACCCGACGGGGGCGGGAGGTATTTGGCGGGGAGCTGTTTTTT.

V is TRBV2 and J is TRBJ2-2, with 12 bases identical to TRBD1. The ends lost 6 bases at V and 4 bases at J; junction bases unmatched: 3. Germline CDR1 SNHLY, CDR2 FYNNEI. The CDR3 sequence is 15 residues long. The CDR3: CASRGQGAPTGELFF. In nucleotides, the CDR3 is TGTGCCAGCAGGGGACAGGGGGCACCCACCGGGGAGCTGTTTTTT. The full variable domain, with the rest looked up from reference TRBV2 and TRBJ2-2, is EPEVTQTPSHQVTQMGQEVILRCVPISNHLYFYWYRQILGQKVEFLVSFYNNEISEKSEIFDDQFSVERPDGSNFTLKIRSTKLEDSAMYFCASRGQGAPTGELFFGEGSRLTVL.

The chain uses TRBV2 and TRBJ1-2; TRBD1 agrees at 9 bases. Per germline, CDR1 SNHLY and CDR2 FYNNEI. The CDR3 is 14 residues long. J was trimmed by 2 bases and V by 5 bases; bases with no gene match: 3. CDR3 region: CASSWTGANYGYTF. The CDR3 coding sequence is TGTGCCAGCAGTTGGACAGGGGCGAACTATGGCTACACCTTC. Variable domain in full (rest from reference TRBV2 and TRBJ1-2): EPEVTQTPSHQVTQMGQEVILRCVPISNHLYFYWYRQILGQKVEFLVSFYNNEISEKSEIFDDQFSVERPDGSNFTLKIRSTKLEDSAMYFCASSWTGANYGYTFGSGTRLTVV.

In DNA form, the CDR3 reads TGCGCCAGCAGCCAAGAACCTCAGGGGCGCGGCACAGATACGCAGTATTTT. Protein: CASSQEPQGRGTDTQYF. This rearrangement joins TRBV4-3 to TRBJ2-3; a weak D match, TRBD1 (6 bases). The V and J ends lost 0 bases and 1 base respectively, with 14 bases between them. Germline CDR1 is LGHNA and CDR2 is YSLEER. The CDR3 covers 17 residues.

The sample holds one count of this clone. CDR3 sequence: CASSILAGSTDTQYF. The CDR3 DNA reads TGTGCCAGCAGCATACTAGCGGGGAGCACAGATACGCAGTATTTT. This sequence joins TRBV7-2 and TRBJ2-3, with TRBD2 matching over 10 bases. Germline trimming cut 5 bases from V and 0 bases from J; bases unmatched to any gene: 2. The CDR3 has 15 residues. Germline V gene lookup returns CDR1 SGHTA and CDR2 FQGNSA. Full variable domain (rest looked up from reference TRBV7-2 and TRBJ2-3): GAGVSQSPSNKVTEKGKDVELRCDPISGHTALYWYRQSLGQGLEFLIYFQGNSAPDKSGLPSDRFSAERTGGSVSTLTIQRTQQEDSAVYLCASSILAGSTDTQYFGPGTRLTVL.

The chain links TRBV5-1 to TRBJ2-3, with D unresolved. Germline V CDR1 and CDR2: SGHRS, YFSETQ. There are 15 residues in the CDR3. Between the trimmed V and J ends, which lost 0 bases and 4 bases, there was a span of 12 bases. CDR3 residues: CASSLGVVLPDTQYF. The CDR3 DNA is TGCGCCAGCAGCTTGGGGGTCGTGCTCCCAGATACGCAGTATTTT.

J is TRBJ2-7 and V is TRBV9, with TRBD2 as a possible D gene (5 bases). V was shortened by 0 bases and J by 2 bases, with 15 bases between the two germline ends. Per germline, CDR1 SGDLS and CDR2 YYNGEE. The CDR3 runs 16 residues. The CDR3 sequence: CASSVAGFATAYEQYF. The CDR3 nucleotides are TGTGCCAGCAGCGTAGCGGGATTTGCTACAGCCTACGAGCAGTACTTC.

The chain carries TRBV28 and TRBJ1-3; D gene unclear. Germline CDR1 reads MDHEN; CDR2 reads SYDVKM. Between the trimmed V and J ends, which lost 6 bases and 0 bases, there was a span of 9 bases. This CDR3 comprises 14 residues. CDR3: CASRPTDSGNTIYF. The CDR3 region has the DNA TGTGCCAGCAGACCAACAGACTCTGGAAACACCATATATTTT.

The genes are TRBV7-8 and TRBJ2-7; D is unresolved. The germline V gene encodes CDR1 SGHVS and CDR2 FQNEAQ. Trimming stripped 4 bases from V and 7 bases from J, with 17 bases between. The CDR3 totals 14 residues. The CDR3 here is CASSSRTRLGEQYF. CDR3 nucleotide sequence: TGTGCCAGCAGCTCCCGGACCAGATTAGGGGAGCAGTACTTC. The full variable domain, rest sourced from reference TRBV7-8 and TRBJ2-7, is GAGVSQSPRYKVAKRGQDVALRCDPISGHVSLFWYQQALGQGPEFLTYFQNEAQLDKSGLPSDRFFAERPEGSVSTLKIQRTQQEDSAVYLCASSSRTRLGEQYFGPGTRLTVT.

The chain uses TRBV2 and TRBJ2-5; D might be TRBD1 (6 bases). CDR1 and CDR2 (germline): SNHLY, FYNNEI. The CDR3 is made up of 13 amino acids. Trimming removed 4 bases at V and 7 bases at J, with 13 bases between. In nucleotides, the CDR3 is TGTGCCAGCAGTGCTCAGGGGCAGGGGACCCAGTACTTC. Amino acids: CASSAQGQGTQYF.

V is TRBV5-1 and J is TRBJ1-2, with TRBD1 matching over 11 bases. The CDR3 contains 14 residues. The V segment lost 3 bases and the J segment 8 bases; nucleotides outside the gene matches: 6. CDR1 and CDR2 from the germline V gene are SGHRS and YFSETQ. The CDR3 nucleotides are TGCGCCAGCAGCTGGACAGGGGGCCACGACGGCTACACCTTC. Residues: CASSWTGGHDGYTF.

V and J are TRBV6-5 and TRBJ2-5; maybe TRBD2 (6 bases). V was cut by 2 bases and J by 1 base, with 11 bases left in between. The CDR3 runs to 15 residues. Germline lookup yields CDR1 MNHEY and CDR2 SVGAGI. CDR3: CASSYGLGGQETQYF. DNA for the CDR3: TGTGCCAGCAGTTACGGCCTCGGGGGCCAAGAGACCCAGTACTTC.